This T cell receptor (beta chain) was sequenced for a study of blood T cell repertoires in COVID-19. For the study at large: In each case, the material was cDNA or gDNA derived from T cells, B-cell-depleted T cells, or PBMCs.

As processed by the authors: Counts of nucleated cells, estimated from reference gene primer amplification, were obtained. The assay was immunoSEQ multiplex PCR, and TCRdb's table has in-frame clones only and misses some. V and J calls and clone size are copied from that table; D and trimming were computed from the DNA. This table holds around 180,000 clones, approximately 74% found once. This clone was picked up one time. Germline lookup yields CDR1 GTSNPN and CDR2 SVGIG (reference sequence). Trimming took off 8 bases at V and 3 bases at J, with 14 bases between the two ends. This CDR3 comprises 13 residues.

The chain carries TRBV30 and TRBJ2-1, with D possibly being TRBD2 (5 bases). The clonotype was recovered from a woman of 80 years or more with acute or convalescent COVID-19. The sample taken for sequencing was peripheral blood. In DNA form, the CDR3 reads TGTGCCGCTGGTGGAGGTATCTACAATGAGCAGTTCTTC. Its translation: CAAGGGIYNEQFF.